This T cell receptor (beta chain) stems from a study of vaccination and CD4 T cells after COVID-19. Background on the study: At days 161 to 241 post-vaccination, as well as at day 14, a few convalescent patients were sampled. Study-wide results and caveats: Post-vaccination, and not before, a median approximately 86% of reactive clones appeared in convalescent patients.

A note on this clonotype: Its antigen remains unidentified.

The time point denotes: late sampling 161 to 241 days after vaccination in a few convalescent patients. Positivity by PCR occurred from March to December 2020, a period that predated US Alpha, Beta and Delta variants. One entry per CDR3 protein, called by TCRdb with MiXCR from the PCR reads. The profile shows about 29,000 distinct CDR3 sequences, about 49% of them singletons. This TCR came from a human donor who had recovered from COVID-19. Sequencing used CD4+ T cells from blood, obtained about 7 months after SARS-CoV-2 vaccination.

The CDR3 region is CASSLTGTQNTEAFF. The CDR3 DNA reads TGTGCCAGCAGCTTAACCGGGACACAGAACACTGAAGCTTTCTTT. The V call is TRBV7-9, the J call TRBJ1-1, with D possibly being TRBD1 (6 bases). The CDR3 contains 15 residues. CDR1 SEHNR and CDR2 FQNEAQ come from the germline V gene (reference sequence). V was pared by 2 bases and J by 1 base, with 11 bases between. The variable domain in full, completed from reference TRBV7-9 and TRBJ1-1, reads DTGVSQNPRHKITKRGQNVTFRCDPISEHNRLYWYRQTLGQGPEFLTYFQNEAQLEKSRLLSDRFSAERPKGSFSTLEIQRTEQGDSAMYLCASSLTGTQNTEAFFGQGTRLTVV.